The T cell receptor (beta chain) under discussion was sequenced for a study of blood T cell repertoires in COVID-19. Overall study: Samples taken during acute and convalescent COVID-19 were collected in the United States, Italy and Spain. Nucleic acid was either cDNA or gDNA, and it came from T cells, B-cell-depleted T cells, or PBMCs.

A Seattle source enrolled patients during active infection and followed them longitudinally. Original methodology: Reference gene primer amplification gave estimated nucleated cell counts. Repertoires were generated with immunoSEQ multiplex PCR, while TCRdb's copy carries only in-frame clones and drops some. V and J calls and clone size come straight from that table; D and trimming were deduced from the DNA. The repertoire has some 500,000 clones, approximately 88% of them found once; the top ten carry around 7.8%. The CDR3 spans 14 residues. V was pared by 0 bases and J by 8 bases, with 5 bases of the junction left unmatched. Germline values: CDR1 SGHRS, CDR2 YFSETQ. This clone has more than one count but fewer than ten.

Material for sequencing was peripheral blood. The sequence was collected from a woman aged 45 to 65 with COVID-19, enrolled during active disease. The chain recombines TRBV5-1 with TRBJ1-2; 9 nucleotides align to TRBD1. For the CDR3, the DNA is TGCGCCAGCAGCTTGGGAAACAGGGGGCAGGGCTACACCTTC. The encoded protein is CASSLGNRGQGYTF.